The 28 T cell receptor beta chains below come from one sample, sequenced in a study of CD8+ T cells in alopecia areata. After isolation, RNA underwent reverse transcription to generate cDNA as the sequencing template. Profiled with immunoSEQ multiplex PCR; TCRdb holds only in-frame clones, not every one. Of 200,000 to 250,000 clones in the sample, around 67% were seen once. The material sequenced was CD4+ T cells sorted from blood, taken at week 0. The receptors derive from a human donor with alopecia areata.

The gene calls are TRBV29-1 and TRBJ2-3; 12 bases match TRBD2. Germline assignment: CDR1 SQVTM and CDR2 ANQGSEA. With V trimmed by 4 bases and J by 2 bases, 4 bases remained unmatched. The CDR3 sequence is 15 residues long. CDR3 DNA sequence: TGCAGCGTTGTGCTAGCGGGGGGGTCCACAGATACGCAGTATTTT. Amino acids: CSVVLAGGSTDTQYF.

This sequence joins TRBV7-2 and TRBJ1-5; the D gene is possibly TRBD1 (5 bases). V was trimmed by 4 bases and J by 6 bases, leaving 13 bases between them. The germline V gene encodes CDR1 SGHTA and CDR2 FQGNSA. The CDR3 length is 14 residues. The CDR3 region has the DNA TGTGCCAGCAGCTCATTCGGGGCTAGTCAGCCCCAGCATTTT. It specifies CASSSFGASQPQHF.

Comments on this clone: Other DNA sequences in this specimen translate into the identical CDR3. This chain connects TRBV29-1 to TRBJ2-5, with TRBD2 identical over 7 bases. CDR3 size: 11 residues. The ends lost 7 bases at V and 1 base at J; junction bases unmatched: 0. The germline V gene encodes CDR1 SQVTM and CDR2 ANQGSEA. This chain's CDR3 is CSGGGQETQYF. CDR3 nucleotides: TGCAGCGGGGGGGGCCAAGAGACCCAGTACTTC.

This rearrangement joins TRBV15 to TRBJ2-2; 9 positions agree with TRBD2. CDR3 length: 16 amino acids. The V and J ends lost 5 bases and 7 bases, in that order; junction bases with no gene match: 11. Germline CDR1 reads LNHNV; CDR2 reads YYDKDF (reference sequence). The chain's CDR3 is CATSPGSGGIYGELFF. CDR3 in DNA: TGTGCCACCAGCCCTGGAAGCGGGGGGATATACGGGGAGCTGTTTTTT.

The V gene is TRBV9, the J gene TRBJ2-5; D is possibly TRBD2 (5 bases). There are 16 residues in the CDR3. V shed 2 bases and J shed 1 base, with 15 bases lying between them. Looked up from germline, CDR1 is SGDLS and CDR2 is YYNGEE. CDR3 protein: CASSVGVDLSQETQYF. CDR3 sequence (DNA): TGTGCCAGCAGCGTCGGGGTAGACCTATCCCAAGAGACCCAGTACTTC.

The chain links TRBV23-1 to TRBJ2-1; D may be TRBD1 or TRBD2 (6 bases each). TRBV23-1 is marked as an open reading frame, function uncertain. This CDR3 comprises 20 residues. V was trimmed by 2 bases and J by 13 bases, leaving 36 bases between them. This chain's CDR3 is CASSQPFVGWGAEGSGRQFF. CDR3 DNA: TGCGCCAGCAGTCAACCATTTGTAGGCTGGGGGGCCGAGGGATCCGGCCGACAGTTCTTC.

This clone appeared many times. CDR3: CSVVFGATDTQYF. The CDR3 DNA is TGCAGCGTTGTCTTCGGAGCCACAGATACGCAGTATTTT. This chain joins TRBV29-1 and TRBJ2-3; D uncertain. The germline V gene has CDR1 SQVTM and CDR2 ANQGSEA. This CDR3 spans 13 amino acids. V lost 4 bases to trimming and J lost 2 bases, with 10 bases between them.

This clone was seen a single time. The rearrangement uses TRBV6-5 and TRBJ2-1; the match to TRBD2 covers 10 bases. Looked up from germline, CDR1 is MNHEY and CDR2 is SVGAGI. V shed 10 bases, J shed 10 bases, and the junction held 16 bases outside the gene matches. CDR3 length equals 15 residues. CDR3 DNA: TGTGCCACCACCACGGGGCTAGCGGGGGCGGTGGAGCAGTTCTTC. Protein product: CATTTGLAGAVEQFF.

The CDR3 is CASSQEDLAGVQETQYF. The CDR3 region has the DNA TGCGCCAGCAGCCAAGAAGACCTAGCGGGGGTCCAAGAGACCCAGTACTTC. The chain links TRBV4-1 to TRBJ2-5; 10 nucleotides match TRBD2. The CDR3 is made up of 17 amino acids. The germline CDR1 and CDR2 sequences are MGHRA and YSYEKL. V trimming: 0 bases; J trimming: 1 base; junction bases outside the gene matches: 5.

This chain joins TRBV13 and TRBJ1-1; 7 bases map to TRBD1. The CDR3 is made up of 13 amino acids. Per germline, CDR1 PRHDT and CDR2 FYEKMQ (reference sequence). J gave up 5 bases and V 5 bases, and 5 bases lay outside the gene matches. As DNA, the CDR3 is TGTGCCAGCAGCCACGGACAGGCGACTGAAGCTTTCTTT. Translation: CASSHGQATEAFF.

Concerning this clone: The identical CDR3 is also encoded by other nucleotide sequences in the sample. V usage is TRBV7-9 and J usage is TRBJ2-5; D gene unclear. V shed 5 bases and J shed 1 base, with 2 bases lying between them. Looked up from germline, CDR1 is SEHNR and CDR2 is FQNEAQ (reference sequence). This CDR3 is built from 11 residues. The CDR3: CASSPQETQYF. The CDR3 nucleotides read TGTGCCAGCAGCCCCCAAGAGACCCAGTACTTC.

The CDR3 sequence is CASSPSGSHYGYTF. The CDR3 DNA reads TGTGCCAGCAGTCCATCGGGCAGTCACTATGGCTACACCTTC. J is TRBJ1-2 and V is TRBV6-5; D remains ambiguous. Per the germline V gene, CDR1 is MNHEY and CDR2 is SVGAGI. V was trimmed by 5 bases and J by 3 bases, leaving 13 bases between them. The CDR3 length is 14 residues.

The chain recombines TRBV9 with TRBJ2-3; 12 bases align to TRBD2. J gave up 2 bases and V 4 bases, and 5 bases lay outside the gene matches. CDR3 length: 16 residues. The germline gives CDR1 SGDLS, CDR2 YYNGEE. Here the CDR3 reads CASSPRTSGTTDTQYF. CDR3 in DNA: TGTGCCAGCAGCCCCCGGACTAGCGGGACCACAGATACGCAGTATTTT.

The J gene is TRBJ1-2, the V gene TRBV7-2; the D is unclear. V was shortened by 5 bases and J by 4 bases, with 17 bases between the two germline ends. There are 15 residues in the CDR3. Germline values: CDR1 SGHTA, CDR2 FQGNSA. The CDR3 loop is CASSLKAREPYGYTF. CDR3 DNA: TGTGCCAGCAGCCTAAAAGCTCGGGAACCCTATGGCTACACCTTC. The full variable domain, its missing parts supplied by reference TRBV7-2 and TRBJ1-2, is GAGVSQSPSNKVTEKGKDVELRCDPISGHTALYWYRQSLGQGLEFLIYFQGNSAPDKSGLPSDRFSAERTGGSVSTLTIQRTQQEDSAVYLCASSLKAREPYGYTFGSGTRLTVV.

J is TRBJ2-7 and V is TRBV5-1; D not certain. Germline values: CDR1 SGHRS, CDR2 YFSETQ. This CDR3 is built from 13 residues. Between the trimmed V and J ends, which lost 0 bases and 5 bases, there was a span of 9 bases. DNA of the CDR3: TGCGCCAGCAGCTTGGCGGGCATTGACGAGCAGTACTTC. Its protein product is CASSLAGIDEQYF. Combining the CDR3 with reference TRBV5-1 and TRBJ2-7 gives the whole variable domain KAGVTQTPRYLIKTRGQQVTLSCSPISGHRSVSWYQQTPGQGLQFLFEYFSETQRNKGNFPGRFSGRQFSNSRSEMNVSTLELGDSALYLCASSLAGIDEQYFGPGTRLTVT.

The chain carries TRBV19 and TRBJ2-2; D gene uncertain. CDR3 length equals 17 residues. Germline-derived CDR1 and CDR2 are LNHDA and SQIVND (reference sequence). V shed 5 bases and J shed 0 bases, with 16 bases lying between them. DNA of the CDR3: TGTGCCAGTAGTCCCCTCTCTAGGACGGCGAACACCGGGGAGCTGTTTTTT. This codes for CASSPLSRTANTGELFF.

This clone was observed once. This chain joins TRBV27 and TRBJ2-3, with D maybe TRBD1 (5 bases). There are 14 residues in the CDR3. The V gene lost 4 bases and the J gene lost 1 base, with 9 bases spanning the gap. The germline CDR1 and CDR2 sequences are MNHEY and SMNVEV (reference sequence). This CDR3 is CASSWGRGTDTQYF. For the CDR3, the DNA is TGTGCCAGCAGTTGGGGCAGAGGCACAGATACGCAGTATTTT.

This sequence joins TRBV5-1 and TRBJ2-7; no clear D gene. This CDR3 comprises 14 residues. Germline V gene lookup returns CDR1 SGHRS and CDR2 YFSETQ. The ends were cut back, 0 bases at V and 5 bases at J, with 12 bases in the middle. The CDR3 nucleotides are TGCGCCAGCAGCTTGGACAGTTACATCGACGAGCAGTACTTC. Translating gives CASSLDSYIDEQYF.

The chain links TRBV5-4 to TRBJ1-6, with D possibly being TRBD1 (6 bases). The V end lost 3 bases, the J end lost 10 bases, and 20 bases lay between the germline ends. The CDR3 sequence is 16 residues long. Germline V gives CDR1 SGHNT, CDR2 YYREEE (reference sequence). The CDR3 coding sequence is TGTGCCAGCAGCTCAGCCCAACAGGGCTTAGAATCACCCCTCCACTTT. It encodes CASSSAQQGLESPLHF.

This clone was counted between two and nine times. The chain uses TRBV29-1 and TRBJ1-1, with TRBD1 as a possible D gene (6 bases). CDR1 SQVTM and CDR2 ANQGSEA come from the germline V gene. This CDR3 has 13 amino acids. With 5 bases removed from V and 4 bases from J, the gap between germline ends came to 14 bases. The DNA of the CDR3 is TGCAGCGTTAAGACAGGACGGGGCACTGAAGCTTTCTTT. Its protein is CSVKTGRGTEAFF.

This chain joins TRBV6-5 and TRBJ2-7; TRBD1 is a possible D gene (6 bases). CDR1 is MNHEY and CDR2 is SVGAGI in the germline V gene. This CDR3 has 13 amino acids. V was clipped by 2 bases and J by 9 bases, with 14 bases between them. The CDR3 DNA follows: TGTGCCAGCAGTTACACACAGGGAGTAAGGCAGTACTTC. It translates to CASSYTQGVRQYF.

On this clone itself: A junction boundary mismatches the germline segment, possibly from a read error. The gene calls are TRBV29-1 and TRBJ2-6; D is uncertain. The CDR3 spans 16 residues. Looked up from germline, CDR1 is SQVTM and CDR2 is ANQGSEA. The CDR3 is CSVEGRPGSGANVLTF. The DNA of the CDR3 is TGCAGCGTAGAAGGACGGCCCGGCTCTGGGGCCAACGTCCTGACTTTC.

This rearrangement joins TRBV7-2 to TRBJ2-7; 8 positions match TRBD1. CDR1 and CDR2 from the germline V gene are SGHTA and FQGNSA. The CDR3 is 15 amino acids. The V and J ends lost 1 base and 0 bases, in that order; junction bases with no gene match: 2. The CDR3 here is CASSLGQGSSYEQYF. Written as DNA, the CDR3 is TGTGCCAGCAGCTTAGGACAGGGGAGCTCCTACGAGCAGTACTTC.

In its sample, this clone was seen a few times. The rearrangement uses TRBV6-1 and TRBJ1-6; 8 bases map to TRBD1. Germline trimming cut 7 bases from V and 9 bases from J; bases unmatched to any gene: 8. From germline, CDR1 is MNHNS and CDR2 SASEGT. The CDR3 is 14 amino acids. CDR3 DNA: TGTGCCAGCACCTTAGGACAGGGAGGTTCACCCCTCCACTTT. Residues: CASTLGQGGSPLHF.

J is TRBJ2-3 and V is TRBV30; D is ambiguous. This CDR3 has 11 residues. Germline values: CDR1 GTSNPN, CDR2 SVGIG (reference sequence). The V end was cut by 1 base, the J end by 4 bases, with 3 bases between. The CDR3 region has the DNA TGTGCCTGGAGTGGGTCAGATACGCAGTATTTT. Its translation: CAWSGSDTQYF. The variable domain in full, completed from reference TRBV30 and TRBJ2-3, reads SQTIHQWPATLVQPVGSPLSLECTVEGTSNPNLYWYRQAAGRGLQLLFYSVGIGQISSEVPQNLSASRPQDRQFILSSKKLLLSDSGFYLCAWSGSDTQYFGPGTRLTVL.

The V and J genes are TRBV5-1 and TRBJ1-1, with a possible D match to TRBD1 (5 bases). This CDR3 contains 15 residues. The germline V gene has CDR1 SGHRS and CDR2 YFSETQ. The V and J ends lost 3 bases and 5 bases respectively, with 17 bases between them. Written as DNA, the CDR3 is TGCGCCAGCAGCTCTGGGGGTATCGAGGCTACTGAAGCTTTCTTT. Its translation is CASSSGGIEATEAFF. Looking up the rest from reference TRBV5-1 and TRBJ1-1 gives the full variable domain: KAGVTQTPRYLIKTRGQQVTLSCSPISGHRSVSWYQQTPGQGLQFLFEYFSETQRNKGNFPGRFSGRQFSNSRSEMNVSTLELGDSALYLCASSSGGIEATEAFFGQGTRLTVV.

This clone showed up just once. This chain links TRBV6-5 with TRBJ1-1; unclear D gene. Trimming removed 6 bases from V and 0 bases from J, with 5 bases in between. The CDR3 runs to 12 residues. CDR1 and CDR2 (germline): MNHEY, SVGAGI. The CDR3 nucleotides read TGTGCCAGCAGGCGGGTGAACACTGAAGCTTTCTTT. This sequence encodes CASRRVNTEAFF.

The chain recombines TRBV6-6 with TRBJ1-1; 7 bases line up with TRBD1. CDR3 length: 14 amino acids. J was trimmed by 2 bases and V by 5 bases; bases with no gene match: 5. Germline values: CDR1 MNHNY, CDR2 SVGAGI (reference sequence). CDR3 DNA: TGTGCCAGCAGTCACGGACAGGCCAACACTGAAGCTTTCTTT. Encoded protein: CASSHGQANTEAFF.